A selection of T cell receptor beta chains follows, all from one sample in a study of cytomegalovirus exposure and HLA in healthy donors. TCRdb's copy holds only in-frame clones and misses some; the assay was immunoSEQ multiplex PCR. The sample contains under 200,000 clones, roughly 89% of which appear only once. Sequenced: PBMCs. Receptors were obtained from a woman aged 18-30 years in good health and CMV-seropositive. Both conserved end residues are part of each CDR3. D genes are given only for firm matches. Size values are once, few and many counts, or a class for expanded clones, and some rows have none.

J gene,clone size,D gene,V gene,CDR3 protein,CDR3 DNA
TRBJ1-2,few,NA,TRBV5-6,CASSLVQGGDGYTF,TGTGCCAGCAGCTTGGTACAGGGTGGGGATGGCTACACCTTC
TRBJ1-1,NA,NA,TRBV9,CASRGSTAEAFF,TGTGCCAGCAGGGGTTCGACAGCAGAAGCTTTCTTT
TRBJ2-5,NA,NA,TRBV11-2,CASSLGMQETQYF,TGTGCCAGCAGCTTAGGTATGCAGGAGACCCAGTACTTC
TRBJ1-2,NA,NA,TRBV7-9,CASSLKAGGGGYGYTF,TGTGCCAGCAGCTTAAAGGCTGGGGGGGGAGGCTATGGCTACACCTTC
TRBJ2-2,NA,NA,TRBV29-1,CSFGLNTGELFF,TGCAGCTTTGGACTGAACACCGGGGAGCTGTTTTTT
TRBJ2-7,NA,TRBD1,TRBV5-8,CASSLPFGTAYEQYF,TGTGCCAGCAGCCTTCCGTTCGGGACAGCTTACGAGCAGTACTTC
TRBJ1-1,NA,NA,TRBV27,CASSLRVFAEAFF,TGTGCCAGCAGTTTACGGGTTTTCGCTGAAGCTTTCTTT
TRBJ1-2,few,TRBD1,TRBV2,CASSRDSINGYTF,TGTGCCAGCAGTAGGGACAGCATAAATGGCTACACCTTC
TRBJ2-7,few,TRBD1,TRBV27,CASSPRQGISYEQYF,TGTGCCAGCAGTCCACGACAGGGGATCTCCTACGAGCAGTACTTC
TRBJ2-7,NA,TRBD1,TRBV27,CASSPAGTGFYEQYF,TGTGCCAGCAGTCCTGCCGGGACAGGGTTCTACGAGCAGTACTTC
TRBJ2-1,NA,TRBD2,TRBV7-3,CASSLGTSGFPRVGEQFF,TGTGCCAGCAGCTTAGGGACTAGCGGGTTCCCTCGGGTTGGTGAGCAGTTCTTC
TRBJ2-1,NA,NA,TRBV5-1,CASMGGLNNEQFF,TGCGCCAGCATGGGGGGGCTAAACAATGAGCAGTTCTTC
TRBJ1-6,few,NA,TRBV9,CASSVGAKNSPLHF,TGTGCCAGCAGCGTAGGGGCAAAGAATTCACCCCTCCACTTT
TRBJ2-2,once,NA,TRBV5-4,CASSTGTAGSGELFF,TGTGCCAGCAGCACGGGGACTGCGGGGTCAGGGGAGCTGTTTTTT
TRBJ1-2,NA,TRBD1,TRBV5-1,CASSSTGGDGGYTF,TGCGCCAGCAGCTCGACAGGGGGCGACGGTGGCTACACCTTC
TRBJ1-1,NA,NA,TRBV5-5,CASRSGWVNTEAFF,TGTGCCAGCAGGTCGGGATGGGTGAACACTGAAGCTTTCTTT
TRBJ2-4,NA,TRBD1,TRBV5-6,CASSTVDRGKNIQYF,TGTGCCAGCAGCACCGTGGACAGGGGAAAAAACATTCAGTACTTC
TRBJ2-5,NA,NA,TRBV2,CASSVTANQETQYF,TGTGCCAGCAGCGTAACAGCAAACCAAGAGACCCAGTACTTC
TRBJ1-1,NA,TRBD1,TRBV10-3,CAIRGTGTGNLEAFF,TGTGCCATCAGGGGGACCGGGACAGGAAACCTTGAAGCTTTCTTT
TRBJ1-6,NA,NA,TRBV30,CAWSVRGEGRNSPLHF,TGTGCCTGGAGTGTACGCGGGGAGGGTAGAAATTCACCCCTCCACTTT
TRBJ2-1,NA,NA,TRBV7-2,CASSSVVAESYNEQFF,TGTGCCAGCAGCTCCGTAGTAGCGGAATCCTACAATGAGCAGTTCTTC
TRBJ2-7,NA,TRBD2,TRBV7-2,CASSPDAGTTHDF,TGTGCCAGCAGCCCCGACGCCGGGACTACCCATGACTTC
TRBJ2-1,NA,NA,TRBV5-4,CASSQTGYNEQFF,TGTGCCAGCAGCCAGACAGGTTACAATGAGCAGTTCTTC
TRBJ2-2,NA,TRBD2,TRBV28,CASLSGGADTGELFF,TGTGCCAGCCTAAGCGGGGGGGCGGACACCGGGGAGCTGTTTTTT
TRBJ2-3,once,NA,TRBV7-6,CASSLAIAVTDTQYF,TGTGCCAGCAGCTTAGCAATAGCGGTCACAGATACGCAGTATTTT
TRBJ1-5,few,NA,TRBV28,CASSATGRGQPQHF,TGTGCCAGCAGTGCCACAGGGAGGGGTCAGCCCCAGCATTTT
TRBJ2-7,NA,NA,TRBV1,CTSSPQGRFPYEQYF,TGCACCAGCAGCCCGCAGGGTCGGTTTCCCTACGAGCAGTACTTC
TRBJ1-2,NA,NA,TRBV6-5,CASSFLSRVVGYGYTF,TGTGCCAGCAGTTTCCTTAGTCGGGTGGTAGGCTATGGCTACACCTTC
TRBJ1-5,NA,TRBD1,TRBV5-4,CASSSDRSAPQHF,TGTGCCAGCAGCTCGGACAGGTCGGCACCCCAGCATTTT
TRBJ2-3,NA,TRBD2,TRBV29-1,CSVRLAADTQYF,TGCAGCGTCCGACTAGCGGCAGATACGCAGTATTTT
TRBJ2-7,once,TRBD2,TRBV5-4,CASSRAGLAATYEQYF,TGTGCCAGCAGCCGGGCTGGACTAGCGGCAACCTACGAGCAGTACTTC
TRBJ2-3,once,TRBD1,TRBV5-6,CASSPTGGSTDTQYF,TGTGCCAGCAGCCCGACAGGGGGGTCCACAGATACGCAGTATTTT
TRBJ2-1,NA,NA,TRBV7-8,CASSLTLVGEQFF,TGTGCCAGCAGCTTAACACTAGTTGGTGAGCAGTTCTTC
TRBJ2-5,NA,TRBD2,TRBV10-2,CAAALAGGQETQYF,TGCGCTGCCGCCCTAGCGGGGGGGCAAGAGACCCAGTACTTC
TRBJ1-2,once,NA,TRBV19,CASSPRTRNYGYTF,TGTGCCAGTAGTCCACGGACACGCAACTATGGCTACACCTTC
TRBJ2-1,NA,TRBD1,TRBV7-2,CASSLVGQGANNEQFF,TGTGCCAGCAGCTTAGTAGGACAGGGAGCGAACAATGAGCAGTTCTTC
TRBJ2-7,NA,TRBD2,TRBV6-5,CASSSAGATYEQYF,TGTGCCAGCAGTTCAGCGGGAGCGACCTACGAGCAGTACTTC